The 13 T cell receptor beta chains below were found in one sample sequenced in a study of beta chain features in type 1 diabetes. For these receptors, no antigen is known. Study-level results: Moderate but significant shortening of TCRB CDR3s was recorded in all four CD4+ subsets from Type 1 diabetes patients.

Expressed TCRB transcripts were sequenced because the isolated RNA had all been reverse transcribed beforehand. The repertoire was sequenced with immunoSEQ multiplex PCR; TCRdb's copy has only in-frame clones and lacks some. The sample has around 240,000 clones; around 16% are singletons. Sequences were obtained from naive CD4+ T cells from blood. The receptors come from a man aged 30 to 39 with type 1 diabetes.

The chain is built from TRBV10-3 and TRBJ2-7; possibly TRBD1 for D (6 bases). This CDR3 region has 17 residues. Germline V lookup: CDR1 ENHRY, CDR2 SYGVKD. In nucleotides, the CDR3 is TGTGCTTCCAGGGGTGGGACACACGAGTCATTATACTACGAGCAGTACTTC. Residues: CASRGGTHESLYYEQYF.

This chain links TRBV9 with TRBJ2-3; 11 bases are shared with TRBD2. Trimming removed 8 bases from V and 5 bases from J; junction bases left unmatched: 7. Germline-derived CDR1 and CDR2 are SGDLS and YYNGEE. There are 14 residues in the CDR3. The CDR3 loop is CASTGTSGEDTQYF. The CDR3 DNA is TGTGCCAGTACCGGGACTAGCGGTGAAGATACGCAGTATTTT.

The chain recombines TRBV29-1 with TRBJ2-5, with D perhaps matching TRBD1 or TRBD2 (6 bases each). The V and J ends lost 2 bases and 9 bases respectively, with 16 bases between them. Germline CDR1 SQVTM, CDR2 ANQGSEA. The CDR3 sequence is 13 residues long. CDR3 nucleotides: TGCAGCGTTGAAAGGTCGCCAAGGGGGGCCCAGTACTTC. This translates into CSVERSPRGAQYF.

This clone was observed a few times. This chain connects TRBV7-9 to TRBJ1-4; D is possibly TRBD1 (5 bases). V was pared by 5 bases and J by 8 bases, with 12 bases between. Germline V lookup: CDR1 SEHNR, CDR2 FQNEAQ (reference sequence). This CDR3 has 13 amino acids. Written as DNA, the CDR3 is TGTGCCAGCAGCAGGGGAGCGGAGGAAAAACTGTTTTTT. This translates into CASSRGAEEKLFF.

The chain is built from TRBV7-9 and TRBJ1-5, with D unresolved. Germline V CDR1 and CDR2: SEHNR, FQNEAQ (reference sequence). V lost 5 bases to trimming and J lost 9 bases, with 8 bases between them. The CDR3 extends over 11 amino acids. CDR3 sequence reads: CASSLMGPQHF. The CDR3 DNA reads TGTGCCAGCAGCCTCATGGGGCCCCAGCATTTT.

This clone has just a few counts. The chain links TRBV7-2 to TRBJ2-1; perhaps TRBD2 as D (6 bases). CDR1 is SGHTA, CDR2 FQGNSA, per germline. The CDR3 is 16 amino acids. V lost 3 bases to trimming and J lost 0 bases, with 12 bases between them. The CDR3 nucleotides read TGTGCCAGCAGCTTGACTAGGTCGAGCTCCTACAATGAGCAGTTCTTC. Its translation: CASSLTRSSSYNEQFF.

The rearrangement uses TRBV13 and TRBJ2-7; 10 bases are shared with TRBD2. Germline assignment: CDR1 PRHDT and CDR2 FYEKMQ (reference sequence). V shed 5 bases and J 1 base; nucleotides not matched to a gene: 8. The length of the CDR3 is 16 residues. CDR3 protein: CASSTQGLAKSYEQYF. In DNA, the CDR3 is TGTGCCAGCAGCACCCAGGGACTAGCGAAATCCTACGAGCAGTACTTC.

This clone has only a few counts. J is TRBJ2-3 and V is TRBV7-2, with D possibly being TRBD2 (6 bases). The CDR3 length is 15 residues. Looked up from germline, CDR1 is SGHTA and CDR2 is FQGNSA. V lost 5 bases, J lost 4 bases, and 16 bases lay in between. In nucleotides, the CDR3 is TGTGCCAGCAGCCAGTGGGACTCCGGTCCAGATACGCAGTATTTT. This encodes CASSQWDSGPDTQYF.

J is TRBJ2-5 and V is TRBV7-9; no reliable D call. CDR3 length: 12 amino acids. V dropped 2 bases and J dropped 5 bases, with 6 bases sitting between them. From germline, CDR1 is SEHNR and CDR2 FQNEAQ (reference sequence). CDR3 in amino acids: CASSLMGETQYF. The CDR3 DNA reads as TGTGCCAGCAGCTTAATGGGGGAGACCCAGTACTTC.

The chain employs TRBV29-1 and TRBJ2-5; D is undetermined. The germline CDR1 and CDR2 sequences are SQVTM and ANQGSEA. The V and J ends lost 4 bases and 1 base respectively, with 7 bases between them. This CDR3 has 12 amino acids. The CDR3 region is CSVAASQETQYF. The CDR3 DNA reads TGCAGCGTTGCGGCCAGCCAAGAGACCCAGTACTTC.

In DNA, the CDR3 is TGTGCCAGCAGCGTAGCCGGGGAGCTGTTTTTT. Its protein is CASSVAGELFF. This sequence joins TRBV9 and TRBJ2-2, with unresolved D. This CDR3 contains 11 residues. Looked up from germline, CDR1 is SGDLS and CDR2 is YYNGEE. Trimming cost V 0 bases and J 6 bases, with 0 bases left between them.

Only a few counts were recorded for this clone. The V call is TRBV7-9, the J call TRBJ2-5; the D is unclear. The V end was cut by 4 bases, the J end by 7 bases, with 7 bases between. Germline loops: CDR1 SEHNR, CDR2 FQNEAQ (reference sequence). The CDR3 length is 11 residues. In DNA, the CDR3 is TGTGCCAGCAGCTCCGAGCGGACCCAGTACTTC. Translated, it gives CASSSERTQYF.

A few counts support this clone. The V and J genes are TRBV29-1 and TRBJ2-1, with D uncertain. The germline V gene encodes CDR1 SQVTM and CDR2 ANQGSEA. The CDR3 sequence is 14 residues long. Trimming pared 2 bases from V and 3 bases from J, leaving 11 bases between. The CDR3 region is CSVEPSGYYNEQFF. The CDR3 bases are TGCAGCGTTGAACCTTCCGGGTACTACAATGAGCAGTTCTTC.